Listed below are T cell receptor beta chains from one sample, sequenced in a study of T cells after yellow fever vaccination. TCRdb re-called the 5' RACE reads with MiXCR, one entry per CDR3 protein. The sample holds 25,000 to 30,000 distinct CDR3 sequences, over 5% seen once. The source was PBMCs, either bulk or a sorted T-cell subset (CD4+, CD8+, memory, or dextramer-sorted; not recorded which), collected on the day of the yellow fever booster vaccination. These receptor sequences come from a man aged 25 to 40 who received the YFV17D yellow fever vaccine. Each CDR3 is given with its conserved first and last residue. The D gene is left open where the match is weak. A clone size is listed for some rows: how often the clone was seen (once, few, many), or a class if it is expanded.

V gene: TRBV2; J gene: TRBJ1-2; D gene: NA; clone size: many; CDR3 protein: CASRRNYGYTF; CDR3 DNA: TGTGCCAGCAGAAGGAACTATGGCTACACCTTC
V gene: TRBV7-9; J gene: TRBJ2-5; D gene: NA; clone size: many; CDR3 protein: CASSPRGPETQYF; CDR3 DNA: TGTGCCAGCAGCCCAAGGGGCCCGGAGACCCAGTACTTC
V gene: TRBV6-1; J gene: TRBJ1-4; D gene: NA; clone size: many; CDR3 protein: CASSERDAAGTNEKLFF; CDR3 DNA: TGTGCCAGCAGTGAACGAGACGCTGCCGGAACTAATGAAAAACTGTTTTTT
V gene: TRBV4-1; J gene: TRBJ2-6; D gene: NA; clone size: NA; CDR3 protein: CASSQGSGLGFSGANVLTF; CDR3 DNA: TGCGCCAGCAGCCAAGGATCAGGCCTGGGCTTCTCTGGGGCCAACGTCCTGACTTTC
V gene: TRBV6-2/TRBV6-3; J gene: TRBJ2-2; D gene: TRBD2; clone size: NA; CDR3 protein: CASNYGGTGELFF; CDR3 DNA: TGTGCCAGCAACTACGGGGGGACCGGGGAGCTGTTTTTT
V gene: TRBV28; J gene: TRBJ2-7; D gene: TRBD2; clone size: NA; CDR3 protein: CASGAPGTSGRYEQYF; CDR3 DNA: TGTGCCAGCGGGGCGCCCGGGACTAGCGGGAGGTACGAGCAGTACTTC
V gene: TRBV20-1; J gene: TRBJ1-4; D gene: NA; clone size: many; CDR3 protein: CSATDRRGNEKLFF; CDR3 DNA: TGCAGTGCTACTGACAGGCGGGGGAATGAAAAACTGTTTTTT
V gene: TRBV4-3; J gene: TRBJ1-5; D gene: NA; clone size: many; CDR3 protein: CASSQGENQPQHF; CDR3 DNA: TGCGCCAGCAGCCAGGGTGAGAATCAGCCCCAGCATTTT
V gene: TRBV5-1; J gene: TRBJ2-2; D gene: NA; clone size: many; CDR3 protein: CASSERLTGELFF; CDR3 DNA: TGCGCCAGCAGCGAGCGCCTCACCGGGGAGCTGTTTTTT
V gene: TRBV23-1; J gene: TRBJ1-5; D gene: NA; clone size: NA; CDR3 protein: CASGRQMRPQHF; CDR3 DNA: TGCGCCAGCGGGCGGCAGATGCGGCCCCAGCATTTT
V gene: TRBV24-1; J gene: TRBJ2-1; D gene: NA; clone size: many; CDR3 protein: CATSDLNSWEYEQFF; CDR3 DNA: TGTGCCACCAGTGATTTGAACTCTTGGGAGTATGAGCAGTTCTTC
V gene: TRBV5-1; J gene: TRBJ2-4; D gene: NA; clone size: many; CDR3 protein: CASSLVAGESKNIQYF; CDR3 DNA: TGCGCCAGCAGCTTGGTTGCAGGGGAGTCCAAAAACATTCAGTACTTC
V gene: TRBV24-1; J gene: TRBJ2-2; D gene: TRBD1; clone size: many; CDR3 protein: CATSDPGQGATGELFF; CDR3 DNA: TGTGCCACCAGTGATCCGGGACAGGGGGCTACCGGGGAGCTGTTTTTT
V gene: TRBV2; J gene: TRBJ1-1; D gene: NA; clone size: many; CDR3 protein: CASSGQANTEAFF; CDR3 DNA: TGTGCCAGCAGTGGACAAGCGAACACTGAAGCTTTCTTT
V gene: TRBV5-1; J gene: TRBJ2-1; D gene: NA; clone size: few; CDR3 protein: CASSLEIGIAYNEQFF; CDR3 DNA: TGCGCCAGCAGCTTGGAAATCGGGATCGCCTACAATGAGCAGTTCTTC
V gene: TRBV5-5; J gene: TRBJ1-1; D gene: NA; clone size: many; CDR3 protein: CASSFPSGNTEAFF; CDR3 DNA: TGTGCCAGCAGCTTCCCGTCCGGGAACACTGAAGCTTTCTTT
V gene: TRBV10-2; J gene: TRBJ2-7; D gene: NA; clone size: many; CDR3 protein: CASRGPSSYEQYF; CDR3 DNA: TGCGCCAGCAGGGGACCGAGCTCCTACGAGCAGTACTTC
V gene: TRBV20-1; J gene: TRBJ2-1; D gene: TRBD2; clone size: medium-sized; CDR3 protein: CSARVGYEREVRVYNEQFF; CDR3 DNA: TGCAGTGCTAGGGTGGGGTATGAGCGGGAGGTCCGAGTATACAATGAGCAGTTCTTC
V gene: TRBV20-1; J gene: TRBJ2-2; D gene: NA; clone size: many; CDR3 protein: CSATRATGGTGELFF; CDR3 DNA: TGCAGTGCTACCCGCGCGACTGGAGGCACCGGGGAGCTGTTTTTT
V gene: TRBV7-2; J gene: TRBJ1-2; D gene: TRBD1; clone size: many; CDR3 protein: CASSQGVRYGYTF; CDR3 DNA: TGTGCCAGCAGCCAGGGGGTTCGCTATGGCTACACCTTC
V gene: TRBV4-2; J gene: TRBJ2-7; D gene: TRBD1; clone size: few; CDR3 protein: CASSLATGFNNEQYF; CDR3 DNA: TGTGCCAGCAGCCTAGCGACAGGGTTTAATAACGAGCAGTACTTC
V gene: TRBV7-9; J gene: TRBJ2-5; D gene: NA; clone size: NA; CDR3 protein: CGAVSQETQYF; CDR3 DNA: TGTGGAGCGGTGAGCCAAGAGACCCAGTACTTC
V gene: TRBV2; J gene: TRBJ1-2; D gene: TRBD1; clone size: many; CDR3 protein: CASSDRGGLGYGYTF; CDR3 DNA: TGTGCCAGCAGCGATAGAGGGGGCCTGGGCTATGGCTACACCTTC
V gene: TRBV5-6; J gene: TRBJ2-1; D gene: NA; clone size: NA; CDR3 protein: CASSPPLFYNEQFF; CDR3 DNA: TGTGCCAGCAGCCCCCCCCTGTTCTACAATGAGCAGTTCTTC
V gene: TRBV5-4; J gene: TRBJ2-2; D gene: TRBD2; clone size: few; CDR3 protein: CASSLVAGGRTGELFF; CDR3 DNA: TGTGCCAGCAGCTTGGTAGCGGGAGGGAGAACCGGGGAGCTGTTTTTT
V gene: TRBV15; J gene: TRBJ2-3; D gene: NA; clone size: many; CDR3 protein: CATSGGQHTDTQYF; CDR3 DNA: TGTGCCACCAGCGGAGGACAACACACAGATACGCAGTATTTT
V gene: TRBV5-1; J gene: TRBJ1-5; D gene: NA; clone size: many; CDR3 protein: CASSLEGQPNQPQHF; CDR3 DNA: TGCGCCAGCAGCCTGGAGGGACAACCTAATCAGCCCCAGCATTTT
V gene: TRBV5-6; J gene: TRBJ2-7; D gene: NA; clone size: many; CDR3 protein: CASSMGQILTRSEQYF; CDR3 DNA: TGTGCCAGCAGCATGGGACAAATCTTGACACGTAGCGAGCAGTACTTC
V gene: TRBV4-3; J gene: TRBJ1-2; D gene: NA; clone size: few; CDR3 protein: CASSQDRGVGYGYTF; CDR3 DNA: TGCGCCAGCAGCCAAGATAGAGGGGTAGGCTATGGCTACACCTTC
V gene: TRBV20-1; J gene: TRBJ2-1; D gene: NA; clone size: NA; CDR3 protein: CSARKKGNEQFF; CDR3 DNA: TGCAGTGCTAGAAAAAAAGGAAATGAGCAGTTCTTC
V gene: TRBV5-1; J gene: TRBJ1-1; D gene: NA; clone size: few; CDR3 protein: CASHDTGSTEAFF; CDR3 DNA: TGCGCCAGCCATGATACAGGGAGCACTGAAGCTTTCTTT
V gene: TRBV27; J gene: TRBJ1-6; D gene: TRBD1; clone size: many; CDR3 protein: CASRREGAYSPLHF; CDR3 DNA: TGTGCCAGCAGGAGGGAGGGGGCGTATTCACCCCTCCACTTT
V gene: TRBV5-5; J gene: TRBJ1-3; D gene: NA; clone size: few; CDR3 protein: CASSLTDHSGNTIYF; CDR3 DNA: TGTGCCAGCAGCTTGACAGACCACTCTGGAAACACCATATATTTT
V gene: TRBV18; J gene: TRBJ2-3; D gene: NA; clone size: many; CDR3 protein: CASSPASTDTQYF; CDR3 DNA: TGTGCCAGCTCGCCCGCTAGCACAGATACGCAGTATTTT